A single sample is the source of the 22 T cell receptor beta chains below, sequenced in a study of blood T cell repertoires in COVID-19. Using immunoSEQ multiplex PCR, the repertoire was profiled, and TCRdb retains in-frame clones only, with some absent. The sample has around 250,000 clones; approximately 82% are singletons. The sample comprised peripheral blood. These receptors were collected from a woman aged 18-35 years with acute or convalescent COVID-19.

In its sample, this clone was seen a few times. This chain joins TRBV18 and TRBJ2-7, with D maybe TRBD2 (6 bases). CDR3 size: 15 residues. The V and J ends lost 6 bases and 1 base respectively, with 16 bases between them. Per germline, CDR1 KGHSH and CDR2 LQKENI. The CDR3 DNA sequence: TGTGCCAGCTCCTTGGGGGGAGACAAGTCCTACGAGCAGTACTTC. This codes for CASSLGGDKSYEQYF.

This chain uses TRBV4-1 with TRBJ2-7, with D unresolved. With 2 bases removed from V and 6 bases from J, the gap between germline ends came to 14 bases. The CDR3 consists of 14 residues. From germline, CDR1 is MGHRA and CDR2 YSYEKL. This CDR3 is CASSQSTDESEQYF. CDR3 bases: TGCGCCAGCAGCCAATCCACCGATGAGAGCGAGCAGTACTTC.

This sequence joins TRBV27 and TRBJ2-7; D remains unclear. With 5 bases removed from V and 4 bases from J, the gap between germline ends came to 12 bases. CDR3 length equals 13 residues. CDR1 is MNHEY, CDR2 SMNVEV, per germline (reference sequence). CDR3 bases: TGTGCCAGCAGTCCCCCGCAGGCGTACGAGCAGTACTTC. Amino acids: CASSPPQAYEQYF.

This rearrangement joins TRBV28 to TRBJ2-7, with a possible D match to TRBD2 (7 bases). Germline V gene data show CDR1 as MDHEN and CDR2 as SYDVKM. Trimming removed 2 bases at V and 12 bases at J, with 14 bases between. This CDR3 comprises 12 residues. CDR3 protein: CASSLGGAVLYF. DNA of the CDR3: TGTGCCAGCAGTTTAGGGGGGGCGGTGCTGTACTTC.

The rearrangement uses TRBV9 and TRBJ2-7; TRBD2 matches 8 bases. The trim removed 0 bases at V and 4 bases at J, leaving 12 bases unmatched. Looked up from germline, CDR1 is SGDLS and CDR2 is YYNGEE. This CDR3 has 17 residues. The CDR3 loop reads CASSVGLRTSHMYEQYF. CDR3 in DNA: TGTGCCAGCAGCGTAGGGTTAAGGACTAGCCACATGTACGAGCAGTACTTC.

The DNA of the CDR3 is TGTGCCAGCAGTCCCCCCAGACTAGCGGACCTCTACGAGCAGTACTTC. Amino acid sequence: CASSPPRLADLYEQYF. The rearrangement links TRBV28 to TRBJ2-7, with 9 bases lining up with TRBD2. The germline V gene has CDR1 MDHEN and CDR2 SYDVKM. V was clipped by 5 bases and J by 3 bases; unmatched bases: 11. The CDR3 sequence is 16 residues long.

This clone appeared a single time. The chain couples TRBV3-1 (or the pseudogene TRBV3-2) to TRBJ2-7; possible D gene TRBD2, 6 bases. The CDR3 runs to 15 residues. Trimming pared 5 bases from V and 2 bases from J, leaving 16 bases between. Per the germline V gene, CDR1 is LGHDT and CDR2 is YNNKEL (reference sequence). CDR3 sequence reads: CASSSLGRPTYEQYF. For the CDR3, the DNA is TGTGCCAGCAGCTCCTTGGGGAGGCCGACCTACGAGCAGTACTTC.

The J gene is TRBJ1-6, the V gene TRBV4-3; possibly TRBD1 for D (6 bases). Germline CDR1 is LGHNA and CDR2 is YSLEER. V lost 1 base to trimming and J lost 9 bases, with 10 bases between them. The CDR3 is made up of 14 amino acids. The chain's CDR3 is CASSQVPGASPLHF. CDR3 nucleotide sequence: TGCGCCAGCAGCCAAGTTCCAGGGGCTTCACCCCTCCACTTT.

V is TRBV7-9 and J is TRBJ1-5, with TRBD1 matching 8 bases. Germline V gene data show CDR1 as SEHNR and CDR2 as FQNEAQ (reference sequence). V shed 5 bases, J shed 2 bases, and the junction held 5 bases outside the gene matches. The CDR3 spans 15 residues. CDR3 residues: CASSPDRVGNQPQHF. The CDR3 nucleotides read TGTGCCAGCAGCCCGGACAGGGTCGGCAATCAGCCCCAGCATTTT.

The rearrangement links TRBV4-3 to TRBJ2-3; 9 bases align to TRBD1. Germline V gives CDR1 LGHNA, CDR2 YSLEER. V gave up 1 base and J gave up 3 bases; unmatched junction bases: 8. The length of the CDR3 is 17 residues. The CDR3 is CASSQGGPGQGTDTQYF. CDR3 DNA: TGCGCCAGCAGCCAAGGGGGGCCCGGACAGGGGACAGATACGCAGTATTTT.

The V call is TRBV10-3, the J call TRBJ2-1, with D maybe TRBD2 (5 bases). The germline V gene has CDR1 ENHRY and CDR2 SYGVKD. V was cut by 7 bases and J by 3 bases, with 19 bases left in between. The CDR3 contains 16 residues. CDR3 region: CAIKSSWGDVYNEQFF. The DNA for the CDR3 is TGTGCCATCAAATCTAGTTGGGGAGACGTCTACAATGAGCAGTTCTTC.

The rearrangement joins TRBV7-9 to TRBJ1-2, with a weak D call TRBD1 (5 bases). The CDR3 runs 14 residues. Germline-derived CDR1 and CDR2 are SEHNR and FQNEAQ (reference sequence). Trimming removed 3 bases at V and 0 bases at J, with 8 bases between. For the CDR3, the DNA is TGTGCCAGCAGCTTCCAGGGATCTAACTATGGCTACACCTTC. The encoded protein is CASSFQGSNYGYTF.

The J gene is TRBJ2-7, the V gene TRBV5-3; D perhaps matches TRBD1 (6 bases). TRBV5-3 is sorted into the ORF group, with uncertain function. Between the trimmed V and J ends, which lost 0 bases and 2 bases, there was a span of 6 bases. This CDR3 spans 13 amino acids. The CDR3 nucleotides are TGTGCCAGAAGCTTGGGGACAGCCTACGAGCAGTACTTC. As protein: CARSLGTAYEQYF.

The chain recombines TRBV5-1 with TRBJ2-2, with TRBD2 matching 11 bases. Germline CDR1 is SGHRS and CDR2 is YFSETQ. The CDR3 covers 18 residues. V trimming: 0 bases; J trimming: 4 bases; junction bases outside the gene matches: 8. CDR3 nucleotides: TGCGCCAGCAGCTTGGTGACTAGCGGGAATCAAATCACCGGGGAGCTGTTTTTT. Translated: CASSLVTSGNQITGELFF.

The V and J genes are TRBV27 and TRBJ1-6, with D unclear. V lost 6 bases and J 7 bases, leaving 10 bases between the germline ends. CDR3 size: 13 residues. CDR1 is MNHEY and CDR2 is SMNVEV in the germline V gene (reference sequence). CDR3 in amino acids: CASREWRNSPLHF. The CDR3 DNA reads as TGTGCCAGCAGGGAGTGGCGGAATTCACCCCTCCACTTT.

This chain uses TRBV6-5 with TRBJ2-1; TRBD2 might be the D (5 bases). V gave up 8 bases and J gave up 10 bases, with 12 bases separating them. CDR3 length: 11 amino acids. Germline CDR1 reads MNHEY; CDR2 reads SVGAGI. In DNA, the CDR3 is TGTGCCAGCGGTCGACGGGAAGAGCAGTTCTTC. This sequence encodes CASGRREEQFF.

This rearrangement joins TRBV29-1 to TRBJ2-3; 11 positions agree with TRBD2. Germline trimming cut 7 bases from V and 4 bases from J; bases unmatched to any gene: 10. Germline loops: CDR1 SQVTM, CDR2 ANQGSEA. This CDR3 spans 15 amino acids. This CDR3 reads CSAQAASGRPDTQYF. CDR3 DNA: TGCAGCGCCCAAGCGGCTAGCGGGAGGCCAGATACGCAGTATTTT.

This clone was observed a handful of times. The rearrangement joins TRBV29-1 to TRBJ1-2; 9 bases agree with TRBD1. The J segment lost 0 bases and the V segment lost 4 bases, leaving 6 bases of the junction unmatched. The CDR3 covers 15 residues. From germline, CDR1 is SQVTM and CDR2 ANQGSEA. CDR3 residues: CSVVADRGANYGYTF. The CDR3 nucleotides read TGCAGCGTTGTGGCGGACAGGGGAGCTAACTATGGCTACACCTTC.

The chain recombines TRBV6-1 with TRBJ2-1, with 7 bases that match TRBD1. Trimming cost V 5 bases and J 6 bases; bases outside gene matches: 7. This CDR3 region has 14 residues. The germline gives CDR1 MNHNS, CDR2 SASEGT. The CDR3 loop reads CASSSQTGFNEQFF. Written as DNA, the CDR3 is TGTGCCAGCAGTTCTCAGACAGGGTTCAATGAGCAGTTCTTC.

This CDR3 is CAWSSGLLKNIQYF. CDR3 sequence (DNA): TGTGCCTGGAGTAGCGGATTACTCAAAAACATTCAGTACTTC. The chain combines TRBV30 with TRBJ2-4; weak D call: TRBD2 (5 bases). The length of the CDR3 is 14 residues. The V end was cut by 2 bases, the J end by 3 bases, with 11 bases between. Germline assignment: CDR1 GTSNPN and CDR2 SVGIG (reference sequence). The full variable domain, rest sourced from reference TRBV30 and TRBJ2-4, is SQTIHQWPATLVQPVGSPLSLECTVEGTSNPNLYWYRQAAGRGLQLLFYSVGIGQISSEVPQNLSASRPQDRQFILSSKKLLLSDSGFYLCAWSSGLLKNIQYFGAGTRLSVL.

This rearrangement joins TRBV7-2 to TRBJ2-1; perhaps TRBD2 as D (6 bases). Germline assignment: CDR1 SGHTA and CDR2 FQGNSA. The CDR3 is 15 residues long. V gave up 5 bases and J gave up 1 base, with 12 bases separating them. The CDR3 spells CASSLSGDSYNEQFF. In DNA form, the CDR3 reads TGTGCCAGCAGCCTTAGCGGTGATTCCTACAATGAGCAGTTCTTC.

The CDR3 spells CASSTPMGGYEQYF. The CDR3 DNA follows: TGTGCCAGCAGCACCCCGATGGGGGGCTACGAGCAGTACTTC. The chain is built from TRBV7-9 and TRBJ2-7; a weak D match, TRBD2 (6 bases). V was shortened by 5 bases and J by 3 bases, with 14 bases between the two germline ends. The CDR3 consists of 14 residues. Germline V gene data show CDR1 as SEHNR and CDR2 as FQNEAQ (reference sequence). The whole variable domain, remainder taken from reference TRBV7-9 and TRBJ2-7, is DTGVSQNPRHKITKRGQNVTFRCDPISEHNRLYWYRQTLGQGPEFLTYFQNEAQLEKSRLLSDRFSAERPKGSFSTLEIQRTEQGDSAMYLCASSTPMGGYEQYFGPGTRLTVT.